The entry below gives a single T cell receptor beta chain sequence along with its context. It was with 60 Vbeta and 13 Jbeta primers that the PCR ran. Only in-frame clones appear in the TCRdb table, and some are missing; sequencing was by immunoSEQ multiplex PCR. The data hold 80,000 to 100,000 clones, with roughly 86% observed a single time. This sample was included in a study of cytomegalovirus exposure and HLA in healthy donors. About the study: T cells numbering around 190 million yielded 90 million to 140 million unique TCR beta sequences in an earlier analysis.

V lost 3 bases, J lost 3 bases, and 12 bases lay in between. CDR3 length: 14 residues. Germline CDR1 and CDR2: WSHSY and SAAADI. The rearrangement uses TRBV10-2 and TRBJ2-7, with D tentatively TRBD1 (5 bases). This TCR was sampled from a human donor in good health. The sequenced sample consisted of PBMCs. The CDR3 loop reads CASSERQGSYEQYF. CDR3 coding DNA: TGCGCCAGCAGTGAAAGGCAGGGAAGCTACGAGCAGTACTTC.